This T cell receptor beta chain originates from a study of cytomegalovirus exposure and HLA in healthy donors. Study details: The roughly 130 validation repertoires used the same platform as the roughly 700 first-cohort repertoires (as reported by a later analysis).

These donors were members of the 120-subject validation cohort, a group separate from the approximately 640-subject first cohort. CDR3 length equals 18 residues. Germline assignment: CDR1 LNHDA and CDR2 SQIVND (reference sequence). V lost 6 bases and J lost 2, with 25 bases in between. Using immunoSEQ multiplex PCR, the repertoire was profiled, and TCRdb retains in-frame clones only, with some absent. The data contain over 150,000 clones, about 88% of them singletons. Sequencing input: PBMCs. The chain carries TRBV19 and TRBJ1-1; D not resolved. The receptor's source is a man between 18 and 29 years old in good health and CMV-seropositive. The CDR3 here is CASSDEIKLRGPNTEAFF. The CDR3 bases are TGTGCCAGTAGCGACGAAATAAAACTGAGAGGTCCCAACACTGAAGCTTTCTTT.